This T cell receptor beta chain was captured by sequencing in a study of blood T cells in healthy people across ages. The use of a sample-barcoded 5' primer and a J-beta primer mix characterized a second PCR of roughly 6 to 11 cycles. Using its own MiXCR run on the 5' RACE reads, TCRdb lists one record per CDR3 protein. Here the sample spans 750,000 to 950,000 distinct CDR3 sequences, roughly 28% being singletons. From germline, CDR1 is MGHRA and CDR2 YSYEKL. V was pared by 3 bases and J by 9 bases, with 16 bases of the junction left unmatched. CDR3 length: 16 residues. This clonotype was seen repeatedly, ten times or more. The same data also went into a second study, on T cells of mothers and their children. That work states: The authors used all extracted RNA for cDNA synthesis, at approximately 1.5 ug per 15 ul.

The sequence was collected from a woman aged 35 to 49 in good health. The genes are TRBV4-1 and TRBJ2-5; 7 bases match TRBD2. The source material was blood. The CDR3 DNA reads as TGCGCCAGCAGCCAGGACGGGGGGACCATTCGGGGGTCCCAGTACTTC. It codes for CASSQDGGTIRGSQYF.